This T cell receptor (beta chain) is drawn from a study of blood T cells in healthy people across ages. Findings of the study overall: Researchers report that TCR beta diversity correlated strongly with naive T cell percentage.

CDR1 is LGHNA and CDR2 is YSLEER in the germline V gene. This CDR3 is 15 amino acids long. Trimming left V 0 bases short and J 5 bases short, with 14 bases between. Then a second PCR, running roughly 7 to 11 cycles, was carried out with a sample-barcoded 5' primer and a J-beta primer mix. Through a template-switch adaptor with 12 random nucleotides, each cDNA molecule received a tag. TCRdb recomputed calls from the 5' RACE reads with MiXCR, one row per CDR3 protein. The table records about 680,000 distinct CDR3 sequences, 45% to 50% of them present only once. This clonotype turned up a few times. Its antigen is unidentified.

What was sequenced was blood. The receptor was isolated from a woman aged 60-75 years in good health. The V gene is TRBV4-3, the J gene TRBJ2-7; D possibly matches TRBD1 or TRBD2 (6 bases each). CDR3 in DNA: TGCGCCAGCAGCCAAGACGGAGGGGGTCGGGACGAGCAGTACTTC. Translated: CASSQDGGGRDEQYF.